Listed here are 22 T cell receptor beta chains from one sample, sequenced in a study of T cells in Graves' hyperthyroidism and ophthalmopathy. RNA transcripts were the template for amplifying TCR beta CDR3 regions. The primer set for the first-round RT-PCR of the TCR CDR3 was HTBI. TCRdb independently ran MiXCR on the multiplex PCR reads; one entry per CDR3 protein. This sample has hundreds of thousands of distinct CDR3 sequences; about 17% occur once, and the top ten carry 3% to 4.5%. The sequencing sample was made of blood. These TCRs come from a woman aged 30 to 39 with Graves' hyperthyroidism.

This clonotype came up many times. This chain links TRBV20-1 with TRBJ2-3; D might be TRBD2 (6 bases). This CDR3 comprises 12 residues. The V end was cut by 6 bases, the J end by 8 bases, with 15 bases between. The germline CDR1 and CDR2 sequences are DFQATT and SNEGSKA (reference sequence). CDR3 bases: TGCAGTGCCTCCTGGTCCGGGGGTACGCAGTATTTT. Translation gives CSASWSGGTQYF.

The chain is built from TRBV6-1 and TRBJ2-7; 8 bases agree with TRBD2. Germline V gives CDR1 MNHNS, CDR2 SASEGT. J lost 3 bases, V lost 5 bases, and 6 bases had no gene match. This CDR3 contains 14 residues. CDR3 sequence (DNA): TGTGCCAGCAGTAGGGGGACTAGAATCTACGAGCAGTACTTC. Translating it yields CASSRGTRIYEQYF.

This clonotype appeared a few times. J is TRBJ2-7 and V is TRBV14; D ambiguous. V was cut by 2 bases and J by 1 base, with 12 bases left in between. This CDR3 is 15 amino acids long. Germline V CDR1 and CDR2: SGHDN, FVKESK. In DNA, the CDR3 is TGTGCCAGCAGCCAACTAGGGTCCTATTCCTACGAGCAGTACTTC. Its protein is CASSQLGSYSYEQYF.

This clonotype showed up just a few times. This chain links TRBV5-1 with TRBJ2-5, with 11 positions matching TRBD2. CDR1 SGHRS and CDR2 YFSETQ come from the germline V gene. Trimming cost V 1 base and J 5 bases; bases outside gene matches: 7. CDR3 length: 16 amino acids. CDR3 region: CASSLTSGSLRETQYF. The CDR3 nucleotides are TGCGCCAGCAGCTTGACTAGCGGGAGTTTACGGGAGACCCAGTACTTC.

This clonotype was seen ten or more times. The rearrangement joins TRBV7-2 to TRBJ2-1, with D perhaps TRBD1 (6 bases). The CDR3 totals 15 residues. The germline gives CDR1 SGHTA, CDR2 FQGNSA. The ends were cut back, 4 bases at V and 5 bases at J, with 15 bases in the middle. This CDR3 is CASSSQGIRNNEQFF. In DNA, the CDR3 is TGTGCCAGCAGCTCGCAGGGGATAAGGAACAATGAGCAGTTCTTC.

The table lists this clonotype with many counts. The gene calls are TRBV7-9 and TRBJ2-7; TRBD2 agrees at 8 bases. This CDR3 is built from 14 residues. Losses at the gene ends were 5 bases for V and 3 bases for J; bases not matched to a gene: 6. CDR1 is SEHNR and CDR2 is FQNEAQ in the germline V gene (reference sequence). DNA for the CDR3: TGTGCCAGCAGCGAAGGACTAGCAGGCTACGAGCAGTACTTC. Its protein product is CASSEGLAGYEQYF.

This clonotype was seen only a few times. This chain joins TRBV7-2 and TRBJ2-5; 8 bases agree with TRBD1. Germline V gene sequence: CDR1 SGHTA, CDR2 FQGNSA. Unmatched junction bases numbered 8, after V lost 4 bases and J lost 7 bases. The CDR3 is made up of 14 amino acids. This CDR3 reads CASSSGTGLVTQYF. The CDR3 DNA sequence: TGTGCCAGCAGCTCCGGGACAGGTCTAGTGACCCAGTACTTC.

Regarding this clonotype: The conserved closing phenylalanine or tryptophan is absent in this CDR3, likely reflecting a read error. The chain carries TRBV19 and TRBJ2-5; D is unclear. In germline, CDR1 is LNHDA, CDR2 SQIVND (reference sequence). The CDR3 is 12 residues long. V was trimmed by 4 bases and J by 4 bases, leaving 7 bases between them. CDR3 DNA: TGTGCCAGTAGTACGGATAGAGAGACCCAGTACCTC. Translation gives CASSTDRETQYL.

With respect to this clonotype: A much larger clone sits a single nucleotide away, making a read error possible. The chain recombines TRBV13 with TRBJ2-1, with D possibly matching TRBD2 (5 bases). The J call is uncertain, as TRBJ2-7 better fits the DNA end. The germline V gene encodes CDR1 PRHDT and CDR2 FYEKMQ (reference sequence). There are 11 residues in the CDR3. DNA of the CDR3: TGTGCAACTAGGGCCTACAATGAGCAGTACTTC. Protein sequence: CATRAYNEQYF.

The chain uses TRBV30 and TRBJ2-3; no firm D call. This CDR3 has 13 amino acids. Trimming pared 0 bases from V and 2 bases from J, leaving 6 bases between. Germline CDR1 and CDR2: GTSNPN and SVGIG (reference sequence). The CDR3 spells CAWSVTDTDTQYF. The CDR3 region has the DNA TGTGCCTGGAGTGTAACGGACACAGATACGCAGTATTTT.

This clonotype was seen a handful of times. The chain employs TRBV24-1 and TRBJ2-3; TRBD2 is a possible D gene (6 bases). V was cut by 5 bases and J by 4 bases, with 21 bases left in between. This CDR3 region has 17 residues. The germline V gene has CDR1 KGHDR and CDR2 SFDVKD. CDR3 sequence reads: CATSADLLGGVPDTQYF. The CDR3 region has the DNA TGTGCCACCAGTGCCGATCTTCTAGGCGGGGTGCCAGATACGCAGTATTTT.

This rearrangement joins TRBV5-1 to TRBJ1-2, with D tentatively TRBD1 (5 bases). The germline gives CDR1 SGHRS, CDR2 YFSETQ. The V end lost 1 base, the J end lost 5 bases, and 15 bases lay between the germline ends. This CDR3 has 15 amino acids. CDR3 in amino acids: CASSLLDSAGYGYTF. DNA for the CDR3: TGCGCCAGCAGCTTGTTAGACAGCGCCGGATATGGCTACACCTTC.

This clonotype was recorded at least ten times. This sequence joins TRBV5-4 and TRBJ2-7; D uncertain. The CDR3 covers 11 residues. V was shortened by 4 bases and J by 2 bases, with 4 bases between the two germline ends. The germline V gene encodes CDR1 SGHNT and CDR2 YYREEE (reference sequence). In DNA form, the CDR3 reads TGTGCCAGCAGCGTCCCCTACGAGCAGTACTTC. It specifies CASSVPYEQYF.

This clonotype showed up just a few times. The CDR3 reads CATSTGADHQETQYF. CDR3 coding DNA: TGTGCCACCAGCACGGGAGCGGACCACCAAGAGACCCAGTACTTC. The V call is TRBV15, the J call TRBJ2-5; maybe TRBD2 (6 bases). Per the germline V gene, CDR1 is LNHNV and CDR2 is YYDKDF (reference sequence). V was clipped by 4 bases and J by 0 bases, with 12 bases between them. The CDR3 runs to 15 residues.

A single count supports this clonotype. The chain joins TRBV11-3 to TRBJ2-5, with D perhaps TRBD1 (6 bases). V was pared by 5 bases and J by 5 bases, with 18 bases between. This CDR3 has 15 residues. Germline V gives CDR1 SGHNT, CDR2 YENEEA. The DNA of the CDR3 is TGTGCCAGCAGCCGGAAGGGACACACCTTGGAGACCCAGTACTTC. Its protein is CASSRKGHTLETQYF.

The sample holds many counts of this clonotype. The V gene is TRBV28, the J gene TRBJ2-7; 7 bases fit TRBD2. The CDR3 loop spans 15 amino acids. Trimming removed 5 bases from V and 5 bases from J; junction bases left unmatched: 12. The germline V gene has CDR1 MDHEN and CDR2 SYDVKM. CDR3: CASSLRRGGRNEQYF. DNA for the CDR3: TGTGCCAGCAGTCTCCGTAGGGGAGGGAGGAACGAGCAGTACTTC.

This clonotype has a count of ten or more. The chain has TRBV5-1 and TRBJ2-1; D is uncertain. V was cut by 0 bases and J by 7 bases, with 8 bases left in between. In germline, CDR1 is SGHRS, CDR2 YFSETQ. This CDR3 is 13 amino acids long. The CDR3 here is CASSLADLNEQFF. DNA of the CDR3: TGCGCCAGCAGCTTGGCCGACCTGAATGAGCAGTTCTTC.

The J gene is TRBJ2-3, the V gene TRBV30, with 12 bases aligning to TRBD2. Trimming took 3 bases from V and 9 from J; bases not matched to a gene: 4. The CDR3 spans 13 residues. Germline CDR1 GTSNPN, CDR2 SVGIG (reference sequence). The CDR3 region is CAWSLAGGGTQYF. The CDR3 nucleotides are TGTGCCTGGAGCCTAGCGGGAGGGGGAACGCAGTATTTT.

This clonotype was seen many times. The rearrangement joins TRBV6-1 to TRBJ2-5, with 7 positions matching TRBD2. This CDR3 has 15 residues. Germline loops: CDR1 MNHNS, CDR2 SASEGT. The V and J ends lost 7 bases and 5 bases, in that order; junction bases with no gene match: 13. For the CDR3, the DNA is TGTGCCAGCATCAACCGGGGAGGGTCGAAGGAGACCCAGTACTTC. Translating it yields CASINRGGSKETQYF.

A remark on this clonotype: A read error may explain this, as a much larger clone is one base away. The gene calls are TRBV2 and TRBJ2-2; D is uncertain. The CDR3 extends over 12 amino acids. Germline CDR1 reads SNHLY; CDR2 reads FYNNEI. The CDR3 DNA reads as TGTGCCAGCAGACCGAGCACCGAGGAGCTGTTTTTT. The encoded protein is CASRPSTEELFF.

This clonotype was detected ten times or more. The chain links TRBV2 to TRBJ2-1, with unresolved D. The germline V gene encodes CDR1 SNHLY and CDR2 FYNNEI. The V and J ends lost 4 bases and 6 bases respectively, with 10 bases between them. CDR3 length equals 13 residues. CDR3 residues: CASSVLAANEQFF. The DNA for the CDR3 is TGTGCCAGCAGTGTTCTGGCGGCCAATGAGCAGTTCTTC. The variable domain in full, with the rest retrieved from reference TRBV2 and TRBJ2-1, is EPEVTQTPSHQVTQMGQEVILRCVPISNHLYFYWYRQILGQKVEFLVSFYNNEISEKSEIFDDQFSVERPDGSNFTLKIRSTKLEDSAMYFCASSVLAANEQFFGPGTRLTVL.

As to this clonotype: A read error is possible here, since a much larger clone lies one base away. The chain employs TRBV13 and TRBJ1-2; unclear D gene. Looked up from germline, CDR1 is PRHDT and CDR2 is FYEKMQ (reference sequence). The CDR3 runs 13 residues. The chain's CDR3 is CASTRGEAYDYTF. The CDR3, as DNA: TGTGCCAGCACCCGGGGAGAAGCCTATGACTACACCTTC.